This T cell receptor (beta chain) was captured in a study of control samples from healthy donors and cancer patients. This CDR3 region has 14 residues. V was shortened by 5 bases and J by 4 bases, with 12 bases between the two germline ends. Germline V gives CDR1 MDHEN, CDR2 SYDVKM. Method: immunoSEQ multiplex PCR; TCRdb's copy keeps in-frame clones and lacks some. The sample shows some 80,000 clones, around 90% of them seen only once. V usage is TRBV28 and J usage is TRBJ2-1, with D possibly being TRBD2 (5 bases). The sequence derives from a woman aged 60 to 75 with head and neck cancer. Input material: PBMCs. CDR3 sequence (DNA): TGTGCCAGCAGTCATCGGGATCGATACAATGAGCAGTTCTTC. Translating it yields CASSHRDRYNEQFF. Combining the CDR3 with reference TRBV28 and TRBJ2-1 gives the whole variable domain DVKVTQSSRYLVKRTGEKVFLECVQDMDHENMFWYRQDPGLGLRLIYFSYDVKMKEKGDIPEGYSVSREKKERFSLILESASTNQTSMYLCASSHRDRYNEQFFGPGTRLTVL.